The 15 T cell receptor beta chains below were found in one sample sequenced in a study of T cell clonotyping in hematopoietic cell transplantation. Regarding time point: recipient sample about 28 days before transplant, after cytoreduction. The assay was immunoSEQ multiplex PCR, and TCRdb's table has in-frame clones only and misses some. The sample comprises 25,000 to 30,000 clones, more than 65% of which are singletons, and around 1.8% rests with the top ten. The input for sequencing was peripheral blood mononuclear cells, taken before stem cell transplant. The source of these receptors is a man aged 35 to 55 with acute myeloid leukemia. Some clones in this sample may be carry-over from other donors' samples.

The sample holds a few counts of this clone. V is TRBV5-4 and J is TRBJ2-7; 7 bases map to TRBD1. The CDR3 is 15 amino acids. J gave up 0 bases and V 4 bases, and 7 bases lay outside the gene matches. Germline-derived CDR1 and CDR2 are SGHNT and YYREEE (reference sequence). The DNA for the CDR3 is TGTGCCAGCAGCCCTGGGGGACAGACCTCCTACGAGCAGTACTTC. This gives the protein CASSPGGQTSYEQYF.

The rearrangement uses TRBV28 and TRBJ1-2; no clear D gene. V lost 3 bases to trimming and J lost 5 bases, with 13 bases between them. Germline V gives CDR1 MDHEN, CDR2 SYDVKM. CDR3 length equals 14 residues. CDR3 in amino acids: CASSFRVLGYGYTF. The CDR3 DNA follows: TGTGCCAGCAGTTTCCGGGTCCTAGGATATGGCTACACCTTC.

CDR3 residues: CASSAGFGANVLTF. DNA for the CDR3: TGTGCCAGCAGCGCAGGCTTTGGGGCCAACGTCCTGACTTTC. The chain couples TRBV9 to TRBJ2-6, with no clear D. This CDR3 has 14 residues. V lost 3 bases, J lost 3 bases, and 7 bases lay in between. Germline assignment: CDR1 SGDLS and CDR2 YYNGEE.

V usage is TRBV11-3 and J usage is TRBJ2-1; 11 bases are a match to TRBD2. V lost 6 bases to trimming and J lost 9 bases; unmatched junction nucleotides: 7. CDR3 length equals 14 residues. The germline V gene encodes CDR1 SGHNT and CDR2 YENEEA. CDR3 in amino acids: CASSDSGRASEQFF. CDR3 DNA: TGTGCCAGCAGTGATAGCGGGAGGGCCTCTGAGCAGTTCTTC.

This chain uses TRBV7-3 with TRBJ2-2; D not certain. CDR1 is SGHTA and CDR2 is FQGTGA in the germline V gene. Trimming removed 0 bases from V and 2 bases from J, with 4 bases in between. The CDR3 has 14 amino acids. CDR3: CASSLTPNTGELFF. In DNA, the CDR3 is TGTGCCAGCAGCTTAACCCCAAACACCGGGGAGCTGTTTTTT.

The chain joins TRBV19 to TRBJ2-7, with D possibly matching TRBD1 (6 bases). Trimming took 4 bases from V and 4 from J, leaving 17 bases between them. CDR3 length: 15 residues. Germline assignment: CDR1 LNHDA and CDR2 SQIVND (reference sequence). The CDR3 sequence: CASSKYREKSYEQYF. CDR3 nucleotides: TGTGCCAGTAGTAAATACAGGGAGAAGAGTTACGAGCAGTACTTC.

The chain uses TRBV5-1 and TRBJ2-1; 12 bases are shared with TRBD2. CDR1 SGHRS and CDR2 YFSETQ come from the germline V gene. Losses at the gene ends were 0 bases for V and 8 bases for J; bases not matched to a gene: 6. The CDR3 runs to 16 residues. As DNA, the CDR3 is TGCGCCAGCAGCTTGGGGACTAGCGGGGTGGTCGATGAGCAGTTCTTC. It encodes CASSLGTSGVVDEQFF.

This clone turned up a few times. The chain has TRBV2 and TRBJ1-1; no firm D call. V was clipped by 0 bases and J by 1 base, with 9 bases between them. The CDR3 sequence is 15 residues long. Germline V gene lookup returns CDR1 SNHLY and CDR2 FYNNEI. The CDR3 spells CASSEALPGNTEAFF. The CDR3 DNA follows: TGTGCCAGCAGTGAAGCGCTTCCTGGGAACACTGAAGCTTTCTTT.

There are a few counts of this clone. V and J are TRBV5-4 and TRBJ2-7; 7 bases are shared with TRBD1. Germline lookup yields CDR1 SGHNT and CDR2 YYREEE (reference sequence). Unmatched junction bases numbered 14, after V lost 4 bases and J lost 10 bases. The CDR3 is made up of 14 amino acids. In DNA form, the CDR3 reads TGTGCCAGCAGCCCTGGTCAGGGCAGGGGGTTTCAGTACTTC. This codes for CASSPGQGRGFQYF. Using reference TRBV5-4 and TRBJ2-7 for the parts outside the CDR3, the full variable domain is ETGVTQSPTHLIKTRGQQVTLRCSSQSGHNTVSWYQQALGQGPQFIFQYYREEENGRGNFPPRFSGLQFPNYSSELNVNALELDDSALYLCASSPGQGRGFQYFGPGTRLTVT.

This clone has a handful of counts. The chain combines TRBV6-4 with TRBJ2-3; 14 bases fit TRBD2. The CDR3 loop spans 16 amino acids. CDR1 is MRHNA, CDR2 SNTAGT, per germline. V shed 0 bases and J 4 bases; nucleotides not matched to a gene: 0. The CDR3 nucleotides read TGTGCCAGCAGTGACTCGGGACTAGCGGGAGCAGATACGCAGTATTTT. This sequence encodes CASSDSGLAGADTQYF.

V is TRBV5-1 and J is TRBJ1-2; no clear D. CDR1 and CDR2 (germline): SGHRS, YFSETQ. This CDR3 region has 15 residues. Trimming left V 0 bases short and J 4 bases short, with 13 bases between. The CDR3 loop is CASSLGRSRLYGYTF. The CDR3 DNA is TGCGCCAGCAGCTTGGGCCGTTCCCGACTCTATGGCTACACCTTC.

The chain is built from TRBV9 and TRBJ1-2; tentatively, D is TRBD1 (5 bases). V was clipped by 0 bases and J by 3 bases, with 6 bases between them. Germline values: CDR1 SGDLS, CDR2 YYNGEE. This CDR3 has 13 amino acids. The CDR3 is CASSVGGDYGYTF. The CDR3 DNA sequence: TGTGCCAGCAGCGTAGGGGGGGACTATGGCTACACCTTC.

The chain recombines TRBV6-6 with TRBJ2-1; the match to TRBD2 covers 7 bases. From germline, CDR1 is MNHNY and CDR2 SVGAGI (reference sequence). V dropped 6 bases and J dropped 6; count of bases not matched to a gene: 11. The CDR3 has 15 amino acids. CDR3 in DNA: TGTGCCAGCAGCTCTCCCAGCGGGAAGTCCAATGAGCAGTTCTTC. This gives the protein CASSSPSGKSNEQFF.

This chain links TRBV5-6 with TRBJ2-5; perhaps D is TRBD1 or TRBD2 (5 bases each). Per germline, CDR1 SGHDT and CDR2 YYEEEE. V was pared by 0 bases and J by 2 bases, with 17 bases between. This CDR3 spans 17 amino acids. Here the CDR3 DNA reads TGTGCCAGCAGCTTGGTTGGGGGTTTGCAGAAACAAGAGACCCAGTACTTC. Protein product: CASSLVGGLQKQETQYF.

Points on this clone: The CDR3 does not end in the conserved phenylalanine or tryptophan, so this is likely a read error. No DNA is shown, since the ends of the CDR3 on it are uncertain; the CDR3 is the one TCRdb lists. The chain recombines TRBV1 with TRBJ2-7; TRBD2, as called in the table, went unchecked against the DNA. TRBV1 is a pseudogene segment. The CDR3 is made up of 8 amino acids, end residues included. This CDR3 is CTSSQDLS.